The present entry profiles one TCR beta chain with its context. The CDR3 is made up of 12 amino acids. CDR1 and CDR2 from the germline V gene are SQVTM and ANQGSEA. V lost 4 bases and J lost 2, with 8 bases in between. In the authors' workflow: Cell counts per sample came from amplifying reference gene primers. TCRdb keeps only in-frame clones here, not all; method: immunoSEQ multiplex PCR. Clonal size and the V and J genes are those of that table, whereas D and trimming came from the DNA. The table records about 300,000 clones, around 88% of them present only once. The data belong to a study of blood T cell repertoires in COVID-19. Study as a whole: The United States, Italy and Spain supplied acute and convalescent COVID-19 samples. T cells, B-cell-depleted T cells, or PBMCs provided the cDNA or gDNA that served as material.

V is TRBV29-1 and J is TRBJ1-1; possible D gene TRBD1, 5 bases. This sequence was found in a woman aged 45-65 years with acute or convalescent COVID-19. Sequencing input: peripheral blood. DNA for the CDR3: TGCAGCGTTGCGGGACTAAACACTGAAGCTTTCTTT. Encoded protein: CSVAGLNTEAFF.